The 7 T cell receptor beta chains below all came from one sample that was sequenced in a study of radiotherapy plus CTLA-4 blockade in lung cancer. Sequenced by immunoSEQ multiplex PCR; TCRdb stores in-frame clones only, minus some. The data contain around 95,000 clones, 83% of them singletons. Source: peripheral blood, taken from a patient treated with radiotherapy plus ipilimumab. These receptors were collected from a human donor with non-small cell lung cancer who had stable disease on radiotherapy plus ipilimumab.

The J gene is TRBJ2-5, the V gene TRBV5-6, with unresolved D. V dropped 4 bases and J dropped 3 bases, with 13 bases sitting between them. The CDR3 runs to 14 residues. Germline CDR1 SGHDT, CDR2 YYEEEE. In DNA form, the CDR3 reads TGTGCCAGCAGCCGCGTTCAGTTAAAAGAGACCCAGTACTTC. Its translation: CASSRVQLKETQYF.

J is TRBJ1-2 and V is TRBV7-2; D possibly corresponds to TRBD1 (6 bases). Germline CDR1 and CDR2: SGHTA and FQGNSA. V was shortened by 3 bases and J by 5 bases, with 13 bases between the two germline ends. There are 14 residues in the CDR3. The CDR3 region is CASSFSVTGYGYTF. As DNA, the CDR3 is TGTGCCAGCAGCTTTTCAGTAACAGGGTATGGCTACACCTTC. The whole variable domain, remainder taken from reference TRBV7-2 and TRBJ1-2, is GAGVSQSPSNKVTEKGKDVELRCDPISGHTALYWYRQSLGQGLEFLIYFQGNSAPDKSGLPSDRFSAERTGGSVSTLTIQRTQQEDSAVYLCASSFSVTGYGYTFGSGTRLTVV.

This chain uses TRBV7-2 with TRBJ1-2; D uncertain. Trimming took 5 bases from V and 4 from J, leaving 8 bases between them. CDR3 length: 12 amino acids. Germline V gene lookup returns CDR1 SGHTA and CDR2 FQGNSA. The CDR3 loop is CASSPDGYGYTF. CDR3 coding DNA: TGTGCCAGCAGCCCAGACGGCTATGGCTACACCTTC.

Here the CDR3 reads CASEAATDTQYF. DNA of the CDR3: TGTGCCAGCGAAGCGGCGACAGATACGCAGTATTTT. This chain joins TRBV28 and TRBJ2-3; D may be TRBD2 (5 bases). Trimming stripped 8 bases from V and 3 bases from J, with 9 bases between. Germline assignment: CDR1 MDHEN and CDR2 SYDVKM. This CDR3 comprises 12 residues. The entire variable domain, with the rest obtained from reference TRBV28 and TRBJ2-3, is as follows: DVKVTQSSRYLVKRTGEKVFLECVQDMDHENMFWYRQDPGLGLRLIYFSYDVKMKEKGDIPEGYSVSREKKERFSLILESASTNQTSMYLCASEAATDTQYFGPGTRLTVL.

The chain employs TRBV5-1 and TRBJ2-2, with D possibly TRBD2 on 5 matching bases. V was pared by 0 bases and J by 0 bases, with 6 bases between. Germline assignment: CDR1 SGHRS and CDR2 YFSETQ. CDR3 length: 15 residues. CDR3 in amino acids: CASSLEAANTGELFF. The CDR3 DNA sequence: TGCGCCAGCAGCTTGGAAGCGGCGAACACCGGGGAGCTGTTTTTT.

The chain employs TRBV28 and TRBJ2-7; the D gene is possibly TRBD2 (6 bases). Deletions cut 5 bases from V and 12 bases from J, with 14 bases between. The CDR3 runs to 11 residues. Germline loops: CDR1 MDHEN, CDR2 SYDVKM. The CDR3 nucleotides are TGTGCCAGCAGTGTCAGACGGGAGAGGTACTTC. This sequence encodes CASSVRRERYF.

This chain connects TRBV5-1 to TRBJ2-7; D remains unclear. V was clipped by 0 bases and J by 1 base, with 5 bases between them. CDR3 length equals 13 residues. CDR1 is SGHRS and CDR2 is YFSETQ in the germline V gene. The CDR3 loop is CASSLESSYEQYF. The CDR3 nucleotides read TGCGCCAGCAGCTTGGAGTCTTCCTACGAGCAGTACTTC.